This T cell receptor (beta chain) was retrieved from a study of control samples from healthy donors and cancer patients. The repertoire was sequenced with immunoSEQ multiplex PCR; TCRdb's copy has only in-frame clones and lacks some. The table lists about 86,000 clones, approximately 91% of them singletons. CDR3 size: 16 residues. The V gene lost 4 bases and the J gene lost 0 bases, with 15 bases spanning the gap. CDR1 SGHRS and CDR2 YFSETQ come from the germline V gene. Sequenced sample: PBMCs. The V call is TRBV5-1, the J call TRBJ2-3; the D gene is possibly TRBD2 (7 bases). This clonotype was sampled from a woman in her 50s with colorectal cancer. The CDR3 DNA sequence: TGCGCCAGCAGCCCGGGGGGCAGGGTCAGCACAGATACGCAGTATTTT. It yields the protein CASSPGGRVSTDTQYF.